This T cell receptor (beta chain) was identified during a study of blood T cell repertoires in COVID-19 (dated by TCRdb to the early 2020s). About the study as a whole: Samples from collaborators originated in the United States, Italy and Spain and spanned both the acute and convalescent phases of COVID-19. Sample metadata almost always included a de-identified subject ID, COVID-19 status, age in years and sex. The material from the prospective study consisted of cDNA or gDNA derived from T cells, B-cell-depleted T cells, or PBMCs. The repertoires were released in a freely available public database meant as a resource for research on the immune response to SARS-CoV-2. HLA class I and class II types, where available, came from metadata supplied by the sample provider rather than from assay-based typing. Subjects who had been exposed to COVID-19, were actively infected with it, or had recovered from it provided the deeply sampled blood TCRbeta repertoires that made up the dataset. Samples were obtained from the ongoing ImmuneRACE study (first 160 participants) and from 1,000 to 1,500 subjects provided by 6 global collaborators.

Participants in the prospective study were aged roughly 18 to 89 years, lived in 24 United States geographic areas, and enrolled through a virtual design. Cohort assignment in the prospective study relied on participant-reported clinical history from a screening survey and a study questionnaire. Exposed participants had been in contact, within 2 weeks of entering the study, with a person who had a PCR-confirmed or clinician-diagnosed case of COVID-19. Each participant in the prospective study had whole blood, serum and a nasopharyngeal or oropharyngeal swab collected by mobile phlebotomists. Prospective study participants could optionally give additional blood draws and questionnaires over a roughly two-month period. Before DNA extraction, blood samples from the prospective study were shipped at room temperature or frozen. In the germline V gene, CDR1 corresponds to SGHDT and CDR2 to YYEEEE. V is cut back by 2 bases and J by 7 bases, with 10 bases in the junction unmatched. The CDR3, from cysteine to phenylalanine, totals 15 residues. Left in the record is the CDR3 DNA by itself, 45 bases read in frame from the first base.

Beyond this particular receptor, the publication reports: Clinical and demographic metadata were provided uncurated, with the amount varying by source and participant.

For this clone: Its antigen remains undetermined. No clone much larger than this one lies a single base away; base qualities are absent.

TCRbeta CDR3 regions were amplified from genomic DNA using the immunoSEQ Assay, a bias-controlled multiplex PCR. In the authors' own workflow: The number of nucleated cells in each sample was estimated from the amplification of reference gene primers within the assay. To quantify the absolute abundance of each unique TCRbeta CDR3 rearrangement, sequence reads were collapsed and filtered. Productive Simpson clonality was computed per sample as the square root of Simpson's diversity index over productive rearrangements. Sourced from immuneACCESS, this table was stored by TCRdb with only in-frame sequences that have V and J called. A share of the clones is absent; for the studies checked, an unresolved V gene accounts for under half, and the remainder has no known explanation. That table supplies the V and J calls and clone size; D and trimming were determined from the DNA. The sample table holds about 190,000 clones, of which roughly 84% were seen once. Of the sample, approximately 3% falls within the top ten clones.

This receptor was taken from a woman aged 30 to 39 who had been exposed to COVID-19. This chain joins TRBV5-6 to TRBJ1-1, and 8 junction bases match TRBD1. Sequencing was carried out using PBMCs or T cells enriched from blood (not recorded which). The DNA sequence reads TGTGCCAGCAGCTTAATCCCCAGGGGGCTGAGTGAAGCTTTCTTT. The resulting protein is CASSLIPRGLSEAFF.